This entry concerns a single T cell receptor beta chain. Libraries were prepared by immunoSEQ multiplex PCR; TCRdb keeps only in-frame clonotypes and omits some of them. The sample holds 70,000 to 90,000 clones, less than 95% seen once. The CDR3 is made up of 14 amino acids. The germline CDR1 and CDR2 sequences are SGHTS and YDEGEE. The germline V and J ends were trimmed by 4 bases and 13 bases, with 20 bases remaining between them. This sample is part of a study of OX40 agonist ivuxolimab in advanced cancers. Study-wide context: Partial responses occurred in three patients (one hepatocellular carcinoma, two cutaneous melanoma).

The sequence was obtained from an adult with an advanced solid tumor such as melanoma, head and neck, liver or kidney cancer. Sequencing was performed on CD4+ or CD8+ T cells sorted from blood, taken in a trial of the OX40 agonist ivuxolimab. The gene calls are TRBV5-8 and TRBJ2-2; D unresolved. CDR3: CASSPEIGPAALFF. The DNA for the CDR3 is TGTGCCAGCAGCCCAGAAATAGGACCGGCGGCGCTGTTTTTT.